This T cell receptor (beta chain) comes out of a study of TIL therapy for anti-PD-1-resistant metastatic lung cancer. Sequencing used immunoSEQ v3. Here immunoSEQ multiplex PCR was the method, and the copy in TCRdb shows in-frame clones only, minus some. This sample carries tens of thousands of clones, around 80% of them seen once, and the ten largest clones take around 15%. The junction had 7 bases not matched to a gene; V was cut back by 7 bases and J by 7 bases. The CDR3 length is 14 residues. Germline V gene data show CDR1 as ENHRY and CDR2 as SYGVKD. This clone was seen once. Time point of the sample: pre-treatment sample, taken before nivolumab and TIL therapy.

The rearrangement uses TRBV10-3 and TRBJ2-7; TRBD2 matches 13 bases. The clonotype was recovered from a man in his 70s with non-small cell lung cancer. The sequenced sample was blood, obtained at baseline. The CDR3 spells CAIKLAGGPVEQYF. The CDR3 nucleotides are TGTGCCATCAAACTAGCGGGAGGGCCGGTTGAGCAGTACTTC.